This T cell receptor (beta chain) was sequenced for a study of CD8+ T cells in alopecia areata. cDNA reverse transcribed from extracted RNA served as the sequencing template. The assay was immunoSEQ multiplex PCR, and TCRdb's table has in-frame clones only and misses some. The sample includes 85,000 to 110,000 clones, about nine tenths seen only once; the top ten take over 8.5%. Whole-study results and caveats: Only a single nonresponder existed, so baseline CD8+ expansion links stay unclear.

Germline V gene sequence: CDR1 ENHRY, CDR2 SYGVKD. The CDR3 covers 15 residues. V trimming: 6 bases; J trimming: 7 bases; junction bases outside the gene matches: 11. Remarks on this clone: Its target is not known.

The treatment denotes: oral pan-JAK inhibitor, 5-10 mg twice daily. This clonotype was sampled from a human donor with alopecia areata. Sequences were derived from CD8+ T cells sorted from blood, sampled around week 30, from a patient treated with tofacitinib. The rearrangement uses TRBV10-3 and TRBJ2-1, with 8 bases fitting TRBD1. The CDR3 region has the DNA TGTGCCATCAGAAACAGCCAGGGGGCGGGGAATGAGCAGTTCTTC. As protein: CAIRNSQGAGNEQFF.